The rows below give T cell receptor beta chains drawn from one sample of a study of T cells after yellow fever vaccination. TCRdb re-called the 5' RACE reads through MiXCR, storing one row per CDR3 protein. Seen here are some 560,000 distinct CDR3 sequences, 15% to 20% observed once, and the top ten hold around an eighth. The sample consisted of PBMCs, taken 15 days after the yellow fever booster vaccination. The receptors were sampled from a young man who received the YFV17D yellow fever vaccine. Both conserved end residues are part of each CDR3. D genes are given only for firm matches. Clone size appears in some rows only: once, few, many, or a class for an expanded clone.

CDR3aa,CDR3nt,v_gene,abundance,j_gene,d_gene,len
CASSFSGGLAGGSPGELFF,TGTGCCAGCAGCTTTTCGGGAGGACTAGCGGGAGGCAGCCCCGGGGAGCTGTTTTTT,TRBV11-2,NA,TRBJ2-2,TRBD2,19
CASSPPSWADQETQYF,TGTGCCAGCTCACCCCCTTCCTGGGCGGACCAAGAGACCCAGTACTTC,TRBV18,few,TRBJ2-5,NA,16
CSAGQEHTGELFF,TGCAGTGCTGGCCAGGAACACACCGGGGAGCTGTTTTTT,TRBV20-1,once,TRBJ2-2,NA,13
CATRQGAPNTEAFF,TGTGCCACCAGACAGGGGGCCCCGAACACTGAAGCTTTCTTT,TRBV24-1,few,TRBJ1-1,TRBD1,14
CSVLDRGSTNEKLFF,TGCAGCGTTCTTGACAGGGGATCAACTAATGAAAAACTGTTTTTT,TRBV29-1,few,TRBJ1-4,TRBD1,15
CASSPSGSYYGYTF,TGCGCCAGCAGCCCCTCGGGGAGCTACTATGGCTACACCTTC,TRBV4-3,NA,TRBJ1-2,NA,14
CSAPGVGGEKLFF,TGCAGTGCACCGGGGGTCGGCGGTGAAAAACTGTTTTTT,TRBV20-1,few,TRBJ1-4,NA,13
CSAQSGRDSTDTQYF,TGCAGTGCCCAGAGCGGGCGGGATAGCACAGATACGCAGTATTTT,TRBV20-1,NA,TRBJ2-3,NA,15
CASGHAADREQFF,TGTGCCAGCGGCCACGCCGCGGACAGGGAGCAGTTCTTC,TRBV7-9,NA,TRBJ2-1,TRBD1,13
CASSLAGSYRSYSYEQYF,TGTGCCAGCAGCTTAGCCGGATCCTACAGGTCTTACTCCTACGAGCAGTACTTC,TRBV7-8,few,TRBJ2-7,NA,18
CASSQESFYEQFF,TGTGCCAGCAGCCAAGAAAGCTTCTATGAGCAGTTCTTC,TRBV4-2,NA,TRBJ2-1,NA,13
CASSYGTGVLDTQYF,TGTGCCAGCAGTTACGGGACAGGGGTGCTAGATACGCAGTATTTT,TRBV6-5,NA,TRBJ2-3,TRBD1,15
CASRLTGENTEAFF,TGTGCCAGCAGATTGACAGGGGAGAACACTGAAGCTTTCTTT,TRBV12-3/TRBV12-4,NA,TRBJ1-1,TRBD1,14
CASTIQRGQEINEQFF,TGTGCCAGCACCATCCAGCGAGGGCAGGAGATCAATGAGCAGTTCTTC,TRBV28,few,TRBJ2-1,NA,16
CASSYSGVGSTEAFF,TGTGCCAGCAGTTACTCTGGGGTTGGTAGCACTGAAGCTTTCTTT,TRBV6-5,few,TRBJ1-1,NA,15